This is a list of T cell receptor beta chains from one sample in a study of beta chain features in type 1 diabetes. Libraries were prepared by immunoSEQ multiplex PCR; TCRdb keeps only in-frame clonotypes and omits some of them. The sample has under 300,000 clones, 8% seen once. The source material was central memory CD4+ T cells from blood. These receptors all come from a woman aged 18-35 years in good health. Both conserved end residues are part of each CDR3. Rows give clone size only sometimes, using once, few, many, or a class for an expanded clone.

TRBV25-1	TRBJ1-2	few	CASSRQANYGYTF
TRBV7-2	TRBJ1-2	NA	CASSLNSFYGYTF
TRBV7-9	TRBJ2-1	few	CASSLDPGHLSYNEQFF
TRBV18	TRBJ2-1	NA	CASSPAGGLYTGQFF
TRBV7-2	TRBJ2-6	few	CASSSPWTRLSGANVLTF
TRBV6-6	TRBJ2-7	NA	CASSYGLDSYEQYF
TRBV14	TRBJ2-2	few	CASSQITGSNTGELFF
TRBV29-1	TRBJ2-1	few	CSVERDRDNEQFF
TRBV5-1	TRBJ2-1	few	CASSLQYNEQFF
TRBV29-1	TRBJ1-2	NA	CSATSGTGGLSWDGYTF
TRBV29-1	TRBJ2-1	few	CSVGTGWYNEQFF
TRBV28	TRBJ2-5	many	CASSLSETETQYF
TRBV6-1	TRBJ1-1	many	CASSGIQGAEAFF
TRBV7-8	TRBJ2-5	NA	CASASSEIRGVGPYF
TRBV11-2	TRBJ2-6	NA	CASRSRGGVSGANVLTF
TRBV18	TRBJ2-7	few	CASSTKLGNPREQYF